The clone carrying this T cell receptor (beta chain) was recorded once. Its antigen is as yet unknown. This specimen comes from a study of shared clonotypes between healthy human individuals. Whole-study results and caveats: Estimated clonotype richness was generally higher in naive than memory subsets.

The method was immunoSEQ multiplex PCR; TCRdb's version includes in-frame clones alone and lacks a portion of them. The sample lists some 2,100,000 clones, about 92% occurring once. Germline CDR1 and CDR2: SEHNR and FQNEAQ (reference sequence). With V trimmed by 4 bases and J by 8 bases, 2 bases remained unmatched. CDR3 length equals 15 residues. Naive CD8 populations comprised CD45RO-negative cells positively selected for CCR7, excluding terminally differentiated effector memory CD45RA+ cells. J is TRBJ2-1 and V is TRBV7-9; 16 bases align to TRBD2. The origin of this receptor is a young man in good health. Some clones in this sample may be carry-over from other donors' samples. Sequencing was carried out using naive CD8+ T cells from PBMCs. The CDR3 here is CASSSGTSGRDEQFF. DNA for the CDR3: TGTGCCAGCAGCTCCGGGACTAGCGGGAGGGATGAGCAGTTCTTC.